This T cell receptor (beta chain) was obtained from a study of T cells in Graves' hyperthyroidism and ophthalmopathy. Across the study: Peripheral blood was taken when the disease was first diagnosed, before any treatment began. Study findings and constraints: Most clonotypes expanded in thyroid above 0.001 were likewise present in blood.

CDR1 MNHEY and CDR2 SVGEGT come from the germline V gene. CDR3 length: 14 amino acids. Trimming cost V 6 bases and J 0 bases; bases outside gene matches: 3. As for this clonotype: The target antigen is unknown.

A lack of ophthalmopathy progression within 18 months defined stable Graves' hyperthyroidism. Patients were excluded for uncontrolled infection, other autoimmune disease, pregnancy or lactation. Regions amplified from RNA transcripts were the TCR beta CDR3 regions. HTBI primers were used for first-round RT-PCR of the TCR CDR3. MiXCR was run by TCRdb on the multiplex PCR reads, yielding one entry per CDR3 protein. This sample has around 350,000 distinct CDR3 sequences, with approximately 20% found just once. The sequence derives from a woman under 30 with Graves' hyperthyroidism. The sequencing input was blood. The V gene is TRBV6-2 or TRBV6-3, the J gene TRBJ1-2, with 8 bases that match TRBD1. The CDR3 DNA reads TGTGCCAGCAGGACAGGGGTAGCTAACTATGGCTACACCTTC. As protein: CASRTGVANYGYTF.